A single sample gave rise to the 5 T cell receptor beta chains below, sequenced in a study of T cell repertoires in ileal Crohn's disease. Sequenced by immunoSEQ multiplex PCR; TCRdb stores in-frame clones only, minus some. The profile shows approximately 11,000 clones, about four fifths of them singletons. The sequencing input was ileal tissue. Every receptor here comes from an adult with Crohn's disease.

This clone was observed a few times. The chain joins TRBV9 to TRBJ2-5, with 14 bases that match TRBD2. Trimming took 0 bases from V and 5 from J; bases not matched to a gene: 3. Germline-derived CDR1 and CDR2 are SGDLS and YYNGEE. The CDR3 is 16 residues long. CDR3 DNA sequence: TGTGCCAGCAGCGTAGGACTAGCGGGGGGGCGGGAGACCCAGTACTTC. Translation gives CASSVGLAGGRETQYF. Looking up the rest from reference TRBV9 and TRBJ2-5 gives the full variable domain: DSGVTQTPKHLITATGQRVTLRCSPRSGDLSVYWYQQSLDQGLQFLIQYYNGEERAKGNILERFSAQQFPDLHSELNLSSLELGDSALYFCASSVGLAGGRETQYFGPGTRLLVL.

The genes are TRBV7-8 and TRBJ1-6; 11 bases fit TRBD1. Germline V CDR1 and CDR2: SGHVS, FQNEAQ. This CDR3 comprises 17 residues. J lost 4 bases, V lost 5 bases, and 7 bases had no gene match. The CDR3 DNA is TGTGCCAGCAGCCATGTCGGGGACAGGGGGTATAATTCACCCCTCCACTTT. It encodes CASSHVGDRGYNSPLHF.

The J gene is TRBJ1-1, the V gene TRBV5-1; possibly TRBD1 for D (5 bases). The CDR3 consists of 14 residues. Germline values: CDR1 SGHRS, CDR2 YFSETQ. V gave up 0 bases and J gave up 4 bases, with 10 bases separating them. The CDR3 loop is CASSLVAGPTEAFF. The DNA for the CDR3 is TGCGCCAGCAGCTTGGTGGCAGGGCCCACTGAAGCTTTCTTT.

This clone was picked up one time. The CDR3 here is CASSFGGAFLTDTQYF. The CDR3 nucleotides are TGCGCCAGCAGCTTCGGGGGGGCTTTTTTGACAGATACGCAGTATTTT. This rearrangement joins TRBV5-1 to TRBJ2-3; 8 bases map to TRBD2. The CDR3 covers 16 residues. The V segment lost 2 bases and the J segment 3 bases; nucleotides outside the gene matches: 8. Germline CDR1 SGHRS, CDR2 YFSETQ. Full variable domain (rest looked up from reference TRBV5-1 and TRBJ2-3): KAGVTQTPRYLIKTRGQQVTLSCSPISGHRSVSWYQQTPGQGLQFLFEYFSETQRNKGNFPGRFSGRQFSNSRSEMNVSTLELGDSALYLCASSFGGAFLTDTQYFGPGTRLTVL.

The gene calls are TRBV10-3 and TRBJ1-6; D is perhaps TRBD1 (5 bases). The CDR3 is 15 amino acids. V gave up 7 bases and J gave up 7 bases, with 17 bases separating them. Germline V gene data show CDR1 as ENHRY and CDR2 as SYGVKD. CDR3 sequence (DNA): TGTGCCATCACCGATAAGGGGACTCGAAATTCACCCCTCCACTTT. Translated: CAITDKGTRNSPLHF.